The 26 T cell receptor beta chains below were found in one sample sequenced in a study of T cell responses to AZD1222 COVID-19 vaccine. Profiling relied on immunoSEQ multiplex PCR, and the TCRdb table lists in-frame clones only, not all of them. The sample has about 86,000 clones, roughly nine tenths seen once. This material consisted of peripheral blood, taken 28 days after the second AZD1222 dose. The receptors stem from an adult who received the AZD1222 COVID-19 vaccine.

This rearrangement joins TRBV28 to TRBJ1-3, with D tentatively TRBD1 (5 bases). The CDR3 spans 14 residues. V lost 4 bases, J lost 8 bases, and 15 bases lay in between. Germline V gives CDR1 MDHEN, CDR2 SYDVKM. The CDR3 reads CASSSRVQGDTIYF. The CDR3 DNA is TGTGCCAGCAGTTCCCGGGTTCAAGGGGACACCATATATTTT.

The chain couples TRBV10-1 to TRBJ2-3, with D hard to call. Germline CDR1 reads WNHNN; CDR2 reads SYGVQD (reference sequence). Trimming cost V 5 bases and J 0 bases, with 3 bases left between them. The CDR3 is 12 residues long. This chain's CDR3 is CASSPSTDTQYF. In DNA form, the CDR3 reads TGCGCCAGCAGTCCAAGCACAGATACGCAGTATTTT.

The rearrangement uses TRBV28 and TRBJ1-4; perhaps TRBD1 as D (5 bases). With 5 bases removed from V and 15 bases from J, the gap between germline ends came to 16 bases. CDR1 MDHEN and CDR2 SYDVKM come from the germline V gene. The CDR3 consists of 12 residues. The CDR3 sequence is CASSPSAGGVFF. CDR3 bases: TGTGCCAGCAGTCCTAGTGCCGGGGGGGTGTTTTTT.

The rearrangement uses TRBV11-2 and TRBJ2-2; TRBD2 is a possible D gene (5 bases). V was trimmed by 3 bases and J by 4 bases, leaving 9 bases between them. Looked up from germline, CDR1 is SGHAT and CDR2 is FQNNGV. The CDR3 consists of 14 residues. CDR3 loop: CASSFSGSTGELFF. The CDR3 nucleotides are TGTGCCAGCAGCTTCTCGGGGAGCACCGGGGAGCTGTTTTTT. Using reference TRBV11-2 and TRBJ2-2 for the parts outside the CDR3, the full variable domain is EAGVAQSPRYKIIEKRQSVAFWCNPISGHATLYWYQQILGQGPKLLIQFQNNGVVDDSQLPKDRFSAERLKGVDSTLKIQPAKLEDSAVYLCASSFSGSTGELFFGEGSRLTVL.

Comments on this clone: The junction differs from germline at one of its ends, possibly a read error. The chain links TRBV19 to TRBJ2-3; TRBD2 matches at 10 bases. This CDR3 has 19 amino acids. The germline V gene encodes CDR1 LNHDA and CDR2 SQIVND (reference sequence). The CDR3: CASSISRLAGAGWGDAQYF. CDR3 bases: TGTGCCAGTAGTATCTCCCGGCTAGCGGGGGCCGGCTGGGGAGATGCGCAGTATTTT.

The chain employs TRBV19 and TRBJ2-2, with D unresolved. The CDR3 is 13 amino acids. V was pared by 7 bases and J by 1 base, with 7 bases between. Per the germline V gene, CDR1 is LNHDA and CDR2 is SQIVND (reference sequence). The CDR3: CASTILNTGELFF. Here the CDR3 DNA reads TGTGCCAGTACCATACTGAACACCGGGGAGCTGTTTTTT.

The chain joins TRBV9 to TRBJ2-3; 8 nucleotides line up with TRBD2. The trim removed 3 bases at V and 3 bases at J, leaving 3 bases unmatched. Germline V lookup: CDR1 SGDLS, CDR2 YYNGEE. This CDR3 has 14 amino acids. CDR3 loop: CASSAAGATDTQYF. The CDR3, as DNA: TGTGCCAGCAGCGCAGCGGGGGCGACAGATACGCAGTATTTT.

The genes are TRBV27 and TRBJ2-2, with D uncertain. Germline V CDR1 and CDR2: MNHEY, SMNVEV (reference sequence). Between the trimmed V and J ends, which lost 2 bases and 5 bases, there was a span of 12 bases. The CDR3 runs 15 residues. Written as DNA, the CDR3 is TGTGCCAGCAGTTTAGCGTTAACATGGACCGGGGAGCTGTTTTTT. Protein product: CASSLALTWTGELFF.

This sequence joins TRBV27 and TRBJ2-1, with 10 bases fitting TRBD2. Germline V gene lookup returns CDR1 MNHEY and CDR2 SMNVEV (reference sequence). The CDR3 extends over 12 amino acids. Unmatched junction bases numbered 3, after V lost 7 bases and J lost 9 bases. CDR3 nucleotides: TGTGCCAGCACTAGCGGGGGCTTTGAGCAGTTCTTC. It yields the protein CASTSGGFEQFF.

The chain joins TRBV5-1 to TRBJ2-2; 10 bases are shared with TRBD1. V lost 0 bases to trimming and J lost 0 bases; unmatched junction nucleotides: 2. This CDR3 is 17 amino acids long. CDR1 is SGHRS and CDR2 is YFSETQ in the germline V gene. CDR3 nucleotide sequence: TGCGCCAGCAGCTTGGGACAGGGGGCGTCGAACACCGGGGAGCTGTTTTTT. It encodes CASSLGQGASNTGELFF.

The chain is built from TRBV19 and TRBJ1-5; weak D call: TRBD1 (5 bases). V gave up 6 bases and J gave up 4 bases, with 16 bases separating them. CDR1 and CDR2 (germline): LNHDA, SQIVND (reference sequence). CDR3 size: 15 residues. CDR3 DNA: TGTGCCAGTAGACCTCGTTGGGGGGTAAATCAGCCCCAGCATTTT. It specifies CASRPRWGVNQPQHF. Full variable domain (missing parts from reference TRBV19 and TRBJ1-5): DGGITQSPKYLFRKEGQNVTLSCEQNLNHDAMYWYRQDPGQGLRLIYYSQIVNDFQKGDIAEGYSVSREKKESFPLTVTSAQKNPTAFYLCASRPRWGVNQPQHFGDGTRLSIL.

The chain has TRBV25-1 and TRBJ1-1; 9 bases map to TRBD1. The V segment lost 8 bases and the J segment 1 base; nucleotides outside the gene matches: 5. This CDR3 comprises 14 residues. CDR1 and CDR2 from the germline V gene are MGHDK and SYGVNS. CDR3 in amino acids: CASGPGQGNTEAFF. CDR3 DNA: TGTGCCAGCGGTCCGGGACAGGGGAACACTGAAGCTTTCTTT.

The CDR3 DNA is TGCGCCAGCAGCTTGGTAGACGGGGGGGAGACCCAGTACTTC. Amino acids: CASSLVDGGETQYF. V and J are TRBV5-1 and TRBJ2-5, with 7 bases aligning to TRBD2. The germline CDR1 and CDR2 sequences are SGHRS and YFSETQ. After removal of 0 bases from V and 5 bases from J, the junction contained 4 bases not matched to a gene. The CDR3 totals 14 residues.

V gene TRBV5-1 combines with J gene TRBJ1-6, with D possibly matching TRBD1 (6 bases). The CDR3 sequence is 17 residues long. V dropped 0 bases and J dropped 8 bases, with 18 bases sitting between them. Germline V gives CDR1 SGHRS, CDR2 YFSETQ. In nucleotides, the CDR3 is TGCGCCAGCAGCTTGGCCCCCGGACAGCCTGTAGATTCACCCCTCCACTTT. Encoded protein: CASSLAPGQPVDSPLHF.

This clone occurred once. The V call is TRBV9, the J call TRBJ1-6; perhaps TRBD1 as D (5 bases). Per germline, CDR1 SGDLS and CDR2 YYNGEE. Trimming pared 5 bases from V and 11 bases from J, leaving 14 bases between. This CDR3 has 13 residues. The CDR3 spells CASSGGDFAPLHF. CDR3 nucleotide sequence: TGTGCCAGCAGTGGAGGGGACTTTGCACCCCTCCACTTT.

The J gene is TRBJ2-3, the V gene TRBV5-1, with 9 bases lining up with TRBD2. The CDR3 sequence is 15 residues long. The V and J ends lost 0 bases and 5 bases, in that order; junction bases with no gene match: 4. CDR1 is SGHRS, CDR2 YFSETQ, per germline. The CDR3 region is CASSLAATSGDTQYF. CDR3 bases: TGCGCCAGCAGCTTGGCGGCGACTAGCGGAGATACGCAGTATTTT.

The J gene is TRBJ1-1, the V gene TRBV27, with 9 nucleotides matching TRBD1. The CDR3 covers 16 residues. V gave up 5 bases and J gave up 0 bases; unmatched junction bases: 7. Germline CDR1 MNHEY, CDR2 SMNVEV (reference sequence). The CDR3 loop reads CASSRRDRVMNTEAFF. DNA of the CDR3: TGTGCCAGCAGTCGCCGGGACAGGGTTATGAACACTGAAGCTTTCTTT.

The chain joins TRBV19 to TRBJ2-7; the D gene could be TRBD1 or TRBD2 (6 bases each). The CDR3 length is 13 residues. CDR1 is LNHDA, CDR2 SQIVND, per germline (reference sequence). With 4 bases removed from V and 7 bases from J, the gap between germline ends came to 14 bases. For the CDR3, the DNA is TGTGCCAGTAGTACCCCGGGGGCTTGGGAGCAGTACGTC. Translation: CASSTPGAWEQYV.

The chain uses TRBV30 and TRBJ1-6, with D maybe TRBD1 (6 bases). The V end was cut by 1 base, the J end by 7 bases, with 14 bases between. The CDR3 has 15 residues. Germline-derived CDR1 and CDR2 are GTSNPN and SVGIG (reference sequence). As DNA, the CDR3 is TGTGCCTGGAGTGAGGGGACACATGCAAATTCACCCCTCCACTTT. Translating gives CAWSEGTHANSPLHF.

This clone was seen only a few times. The J gene is TRBJ1-1, the V gene TRBV6-5; D unresolved. CDR1 and CDR2 (germline): MNHEY, SVGAGI. The CDR3 totals 15 residues. V lost 5 bases to trimming and J lost 1 base, with 14 bases between them. In DNA form, the CDR3 reads TGTGCCAGCAGTATACAGCCAGGCGGGAACACTGAAGCTTTCTTT. This sequence encodes CASSIQPGGNTEAFF.

This rearrangement joins TRBV10-3 to TRBJ1-2; the D gene is possibly TRBD1 (6 bases). The germline V gene encodes CDR1 ENHRY and CDR2 SYGVKD. The CDR3 covers 14 residues. Trimming removed 7 bases from V and 1 base from J, with 13 bases in between. The CDR3: CAITRQENNYGYTF. The CDR3, as DNA: TGTGCCATCACCAGACAGGAAAATAACTATGGCTACACCTTC.

The chain recombines TRBV12-3 or TRBV12-4 with TRBJ1-5, with D unclear. The CDR3 consists of 13 residues. Trimming pared 5 bases from V and 0 bases from J, leaving 5 bases between. CDR3: CASSPNSNQPQHF. The CDR3 DNA sequence: TGTGCCAGCAGTCCGAATAGCAATCAGCCCCAGCATTTT.

The rearrangement joins TRBV10-2 to TRBJ2-7; D call uncertain. The V and J ends lost 11 bases and 7 bases respectively, with 12 bases between them. CDR1 and CDR2 (germline): WSHSY, SAAADI. This CDR3 comprises 10 residues. The CDR3 DNA follows: TGCGCCCCTGGAGTGGGGGAGCAGTACGTC. It codes for CAPGVGEQYV.

The J gene is TRBJ1-5, the V gene TRBV6-1, with 8 bases that match TRBD1. V was clipped by 2 bases and J by 4 bases; unmatched bases: 13. Germline CDR1 is MNHNS and CDR2 is SASEGT. CDR3 length: 18 residues. This chain's CDR3 is CASSESGQGRWGNQPQHF. Here the CDR3 DNA reads TGTGCCAGCAGTGAAAGCGGACAGGGCCGATGGGGGAATCAGCCCCAGCATTTT.

The chain links TRBV4-1 to TRBJ2-5; D assignment may be TRBD1 or TRBD2 (6 bases each). The length of the CDR3 is 13 residues. The V end was cut by 3 bases, the J end by 5 bases, with 10 bases between. Germline CDR1 reads MGHRA; CDR2 reads YSYEKL. CDR3 amino acids: CASSQQGRETQYF. Written as DNA, the CDR3 is TGCGCCAGCAGCCAGCAGGGGAGGGAGACCCAGTACTTC.

This chain connects TRBV27 to TRBJ2-7; the D gene is possibly TRBD2 (6 bases). This CDR3 is built from 16 residues. The V end lost 0 bases, the J end lost 4 bases, and 16 bases lay between the germline ends. Germline V CDR1 and CDR2: MNHEY, SMNVEV (reference sequence). The CDR3, as DNA: TGTGCCAGCAGTTTATCCGGAGGAGGGGCTTTGTACGAGCAGTACGTC. Translation gives CASSLSGGGALYEQYV.